The 19 T cell receptor beta chains below all came from one sample that was sequenced in a study of lymphopenia after photon versus proton radiotherapy. Profiling relied on immunoSEQ multiplex PCR, and the TCRdb table lists in-frame clones only, not all of them. The sample holds 150,000 or so clones, about nine tenths seen once. This specimen was peripheral blood, taken from a patient treated with photon-based radiotherapy. The origin of the receptors is a man aged 50 or older with gastric cancer.

The table lists this clone with a few counts. The V gene is TRBV2, the J gene TRBJ2-3; D may be TRBD1 (5 bases). CDR1 and CDR2 (germline): SNHLY, FYNNEI. V lost 1 base to trimming and J lost 1 base, with 9 bases between them. This CDR3 comprises 15 residues. The CDR3 nucleotides are TGTGCCAGCAGTGAAGGACAGCTCCGCACAGATACGCAGTATTTT. It specifies CASSEGQLRTDTQYF.

J is TRBJ2-6 and V is TRBV7-9, with D uncertain. Germline lookup yields CDR1 SEHNR and CDR2 FQNEAQ (reference sequence). Deletions cut 4 bases from V and 0 bases from J, with 7 bases between. The CDR3 loop spans 15 amino acids. The CDR3 DNA reads TGTGCCAGCAGCTCCTGGGGCTCTGGGGCCAACGTCCTGACTTTC. Protein product: CASSSWGSGANVLTF. Drawing the rest from reference TRBV7-9 and TRBJ2-6, the complete variable domain is DTGVSQNPRHKITKRGQNVTFRCDPISEHNRLYWYRQTLGQGPEFLTYFQNEAQLEKSRLLSDRFSAERPKGSFSTLEIQRTEQGDSAMYLCASSSWGSGANVLTFGAGSRLTVL.

CDR3 coding DNA: TGTGCCAGCCGAGGGGGGACTAGCAATCAGCCCCAGCATTTT. Protein product: CASRGGTSNQPQHF. The V and J genes are TRBV2 and TRBJ1-5, with D perhaps TRBD1 (6 bases). The length of the CDR3 is 14 residues. V lost 8 bases, J lost 0 bases, and 11 bases lay in between. The germline gives CDR1 SNHLY, CDR2 FYNNEI.

Notes on this clone: The same CDR3 is also encoded by other DNA sequences in this sample. The chain links TRBV5-4 to TRBJ2-7; D is undetermined. This CDR3 comprises 11 residues. V was shortened by 0 bases and J by 4 bases, with 2 bases between the two germline ends. From germline, CDR1 is SGHNT and CDR2 YYREEE (reference sequence). Here the CDR3 DNA reads TGTGCCAGCAGCTTGGAGTACGAGCAGTACTTC. It codes for CASSLEYEQYF.

The chain links TRBV18 to TRBJ2-7; TRBD2 matches at 14 bases. This CDR3 is 15 amino acids long. J gave up 6 bases and V 3 bases, and 4 bases lay outside the gene matches. Germline CDR1 and CDR2: KGHSH and LQKENI. CDR3 loop: CASSPGLAGAAEQYF. The CDR3 DNA reads as TGTGCCAGCTCACCGGGACTAGCGGGAGCTGCCGAGCAGTACTTC.

V usage is TRBV29-1 and J usage is TRBJ2-3; D tentatively reads TRBD1 or TRBD2 (5 bases each). Trimming shortened V by 7 bases and J by 0 bases, and 14 bases separated the two germline ends. Germline CDR1 and CDR2: SQVTM and ANQGSEA. This CDR3 is 14 amino acids long. The CDR3 DNA reads as TGCAGCGGACGTCCGGGACGGAGCACAGATACGCAGTATTTT. This sequence encodes CSGRPGRSTDTQYF.

V is TRBV6-5 and J is TRBJ1-1, with D perhaps matching TRBD1 (5 bases). The CDR3 consists of 12 residues. V shed 2 bases and J shed 7 bases, with 8 bases lying between them. Germline V gives CDR1 MNHEY, CDR2 SVGAGI. CDR3 loop: CASSYQGSEAFF. DNA of the CDR3: TGTGCCAGCAGTTACCAGGGAAGTGAAGCTTTCTTT.

The chain employs TRBV4-2 and TRBJ2-3, with 11 bases identical to TRBD2. The J segment lost 0 bases and the V segment lost 4 bases, leaving 6 bases of the junction unmatched. CDR1 is LGHNA and CDR2 is YNFKEQ in the germline V gene. The CDR3 has 17 residues. The CDR3 DNA sequence: TGTGCCAGCAGCCCAAGGACTAGCGGGTCTAGCACAGATACGCAGTATTTT. It yields the protein CASSPRTSGSSTDTQYF.

The V and J genes are TRBV7-2 and TRBJ2-3; possibly TRBD1 for D (6 bases). The germline V gene encodes CDR1 SGHTA and CDR2 FQGNSA. CDR3 length: 15 residues. Deletions cut 0 bases from V and 2 bases from J, with 9 bases between. Written as DNA, the CDR3 is TGTGCCAGCAGCTTAGCTAGGGGGATCACAGATACGCAGTATTTT. This translates into CASSLARGITDTQYF.

V usage is TRBV6-4 and J usage is TRBJ1-1; possibly TRBD1 for D (6 bases). Per the germline V gene, CDR1 is MRHNA and CDR2 is SNTAGT. This CDR3 has 14 residues. Trimming removed 1 base from V and 10 bases from J, with 16 bases in between. The CDR3 DNA reads TGTGCCAGCAGTGACTTTGGACAGTCCCCACCAGCTTTCTTT. Translating gives CASSDFGQSPPAFF.

The chain has TRBV30 and TRBJ2-1, with D tentatively TRBD2 (5 bases). V lost 4 bases and J 0 bases, leaving 7 bases between the germline ends. This CDR3 spans 13 amino acids. The germline V gene has CDR1 GTSNPN and CDR2 SVGIG (reference sequence). The CDR3 region has the DNA TGTGCCTGGATGGGGAGCTCCTACAATGAGCAGTTCTTC. This codes for CAWMGSSYNEQFF.

This clone has only a few counts. The chain carries TRBV19 and TRBJ1-1; 8 nucleotides match TRBD1. The CDR3 runs to 17 residues. With 3 bases clipped from V and 0 bases from J, the junction kept 9 bases outside the gene matches. Germline V gene lookup returns CDR1 LNHDA and CDR2 SQIVND (reference sequence). CDR3 sequence reads: CASSIRDRLHMNTEAFF. CDR3 coding DNA: TGTGCCAGTAGTATCCGGGACAGGTTACACATGAACACTGAAGCTTTCTTT.

V and J are TRBV19 and TRBJ1-4, with 12 bases lining up with TRBD1. The CDR3 extends over 17 amino acids. J gave up 6 bases and V 5 bases, and 10 bases lay outside the gene matches. Germline loops: CDR1 LNHDA, CDR2 SQIVND (reference sequence). The CDR3 DNA sequence: TGTGCCAGTAGTCCCCGGGGACAGGGGGCTTCAGATGAAAAACTGTTTTTT. Encoded protein: CASSPRGQGASDEKLFF. Full variable domain (rest looked up from reference TRBV19 and TRBJ1-4): DGGITQSPKYLFRKEGQNVTLSCEQNLNHDAMYWYRQDPGQGLRLIYYSQIVNDFQKGDIAEGYSVSREKKESFPLTVTSAQKNPTAFYLCASSPRGQGASDEKLFFGSGTQLSVL.

This clone was detected once. V usage is TRBV12-5 and J usage is TRBJ1-2; D ambiguous. The CDR3 contains 13 residues. Germline V lookup: CDR1 LGHNT, CDR2 FRNRAP. V was trimmed by 0 bases and J by 5 bases, leaving 7 bases between them. CDR3 in amino acids: CASGLVGSYGYTF. CDR3 coding DNA: TGTGCTAGTGGTTTGGTAGGTTCTTATGGCTACACCTTC.

With respect to this clone: This sample includes further DNA sequences coding for the same CDR3. The rearrangement joins TRBV18 to TRBJ1-2; 7 nucleotides align to TRBD1. Germline lookup yields CDR1 KGHSH and CDR2 LQKENI. CDR3 size: 12 residues. Losses at the gene ends were 2 bases for V and 6 bases for J; bases not matched to a gene: 0. The CDR3 reads CASSPTGDGYTF. CDR3 DNA sequence: TGTGCCAGCTCACCAACAGGGGATGGCTACACCTTC.

The chain carries TRBV2 and TRBJ1-4; D is uncertain. Germline V gene data show CDR1 as SNHLY and CDR2 as FYNNEI. V lost 6 bases, J lost 0 bases, and 11 bases lay in between. This CDR3 has 15 residues. CDR3 protein: CASRGGRSTNEKLFF. DNA of the CDR3: TGTGCCAGCAGGGGTGGACGATCAACTAATGAAAAACTGTTTTTT.

The chain joins TRBV7-9 to TRBJ2-7; D perhaps matches TRBD1 (5 bases). Germline-derived CDR1 and CDR2 are SEHNR and FQNEAQ (reference sequence). V was clipped by 0 bases and J by 5 bases, with 11 bases between them. CDR3 size: 14 residues. Here the CDR3 reads CASSLAPPGHEQYF. The CDR3 nucleotides read TGTGCCAGCAGCTTAGCACCTCCAGGGCACGAGCAGTACTTC.

This chain connects TRBV5-1 to TRBJ2-3, with D possibly TRBD2 on 5 matching bases. Germline CDR1 and CDR2: SGHRS and YFSETQ. Trimming removed 3 bases at V and 0 bases at J, with 8 bases between. The CDR3 has 14 residues. This CDR3 reads CASSWRSSTDTQYF. In nucleotides, the CDR3 is TGCGCCAGCAGCTGGAGGTCTAGCACAGATACGCAGTATTTT.

The rearrangement joins TRBV27 to TRBJ2-3; the D gene is possibly TRBD2 (6 bases). There are 15 residues in the CDR3. Between the trimmed V and J ends, which lost 3 bases and 0 bases, there was a span of 10 bases. Germline assignment: CDR1 MNHEY and CDR2 SMNVEV (reference sequence). CDR3 nucleotide sequence: TGTGCCAGCAGTTTCTCCGGGAGAAGCACAGATACGCAGTATTTT. The encoded protein is CASSFSGRSTDTQYF.